A selection of T cell receptor beta chains follows, all from one sample in a study of blood T cell repertoires in COVID-19. The method was immunoSEQ multiplex PCR; TCRdb's version includes in-frame clones alone and lacks a portion of them. The data hold fewer than 200,000 clones, with around 90% observed a single time. The material sequenced was peripheral blood. The receptors come from a man aged 40-49 years with active or convalescent COVID-19. Both conserved end residues are part of each CDR3. D genes are given only for firm matches. Where a row states a size, it is once, few, many or the class of an expanded clone; other rows omit it.

d_gene	j_gene	abundance	v_gene	CDR3nt	CDR3aa
.	TRBJ1-4	.	TRBV29-1	TGCAGCCCCACGGACAGCCTTGCAACTAATGAAAAACTGTTTTTT	CSPTDSLATNEKLFF
TRBD1	TRBJ1-5	.	TRBV5-5	TGTGCCAGCAGCTTACAGGGGGCAGGTCAGCCCCAGCATTTT	CASSLQGAGQPQHF
.	TRBJ1-1	.	TRBV18	TGTGCCAGCTCAAGTTCCAGGAACACTGAAGCTTTCTTT	CASSSSRNTEAFF
.	TRBJ1-4	.	TRBV3-1/TRBV3-2	TGTGCCAGCAGCCAAGTCGGCGCGGAGGGAAAACTGTTTTTT	CASSQVGAEGKLFF
.	TRBJ2-7	.	TRBV28	TGTGCCAGCAGTTATCAGGGGGGAACCTACGAGCAGTACTTC	CASSYQGGTYEQYF
.	TRBJ1-5	.	TRBV19	TGTGCCAGTAGTCCAGGCCCTCGTAGCAATCAGCCCCAGCATTTT	CASSPGPRSNQPQHF
TRBD1	TRBJ1-5	.	TRBV27	TGTGCCAGCAGTTCCCGGACAGGGTTGGACAATCAGCCCCAGCATTTT	CASSSRTGLDNQPQHF
TRBD1	TRBJ2-7	once	TRBV7-8	TGTGCCAGCAGCCCCAGCTCTGGGACAGGGCACTACGAGCAGTACTTC	CASSPSSGTGHYEQYF
TRBD1	TRBJ1-1	few	TRBV11-2	TGTGCCAGCAGCTCCACAGGGGGCTCCACTGAAGCTTTCTTT	CASSSTGGSTEAFF
TRBD1	TRBJ2-7	.	TRBV4-3	TGCGCCAGCAGCCAAGATACGGCAGGGGGTTACGAGCAGTACTTC	CASSQDTAGGYEQYF
.	TRBJ1-5	.	TRBV2	TGTGCCAGCGGGGCGGGGGCACGCGGCAATCAGCCCCAGCATTTT	CASGAGARGNQPQHF
TRBD2	TRBJ2-3	.	TRBV5-6	TGTGCCAGCAGCATACTAGCGGGGGAGAATTTGGATACGCAGTATTTT	CASSILAGENLDTQYF
TRBD2	TRBJ2-5	.	TRBV6-2/TRBV6-3	TGTGCCAGCAGTTACGTGGCGGGGGGCCTCCAAGAGACCCAGTACTTC	CASSYVAGGLQETQYF
TRBD1	TRBJ2-7	.	TRBV6-5	TGTGCCAGCCGGGACAGGGCTTACGAGCAGTACTTC	CASRDRAYEQYF
TRBD2	TRBJ2-3	.	TRBV6-6	TGTGCCAGCAGGATCCTAGCGGGGGGTCCTACAGATACGCAGTATTTT	CASRILAGGPTDTQYF
TRBD2	TRBJ2-3	.	TRBV5-4	TGTGCCAGCTGTCCCGGGACTAGCGGGAGAGTAGATACGCAGTATTTT	CASCPGTSGRVDTQYF
.	TRBJ1-1	.	TRBV4-1	TGCGCCAGCAGCCAAGATCCTACTTCTAACACTGAAGCTTTCTTT	CASSQDPTSNTEAFF
.	TRBJ1-1	.	TRBV4-3	TGCGCCAGCAGCCAAGTGGGCAGGGGAAGGACTGAAGCTTTCTTT	CASSQVGRGRTEAFF
.	TRBJ2-4	.	TRBV2	TGTGCCAGCAGACGATTACTAGCCAAAAACATTCAGTACTTC	CASRRLLAKNIQYF
.	TRBJ1-2	.	TRBV3-1/TRBV3-2	TGTGCCAGCAGCCAAGGACAGTACTATGGCTACACCTTC	CASSQGQYYGYTF
TRBD1	TRBJ1-5	.	TRBV6-1	TGTGCCAGCAGTGAAGCTGGGACAGGCAATCAGCCCCAGCATTTT	CASSEAGTGNQPQHF
TRBD1	TRBJ1-3	.	TRBV7-8	TGTGCCAGCAGCTCAATACAGGGGAGGTCTGGAAACACCATATATTTT	CASSSIQGRSGNTIYF
TRBD1	TRBJ2-3	once	TRBV7-3	TGTGCCAGCAGCCTCTACAGGGGGAGCACAGATACGCAGTATTTT	CASSLYRGSTDTQYF
TRBD2	TRBJ2-5	.	TRBV3-1/TRBV3-2	TGTGCCAGCAGCTACGGAAGGACTAGCGGGGAAGAGACCCAGTACTTC	CASSYGRTSGEETQYF
TRBD1	TRBJ1-2	.	TRBV30	TGTGCCTGGAGTAGGGACAGGCCTTATGGCTACACCTTC	CAWSRDRPYGYTF
.	TRBJ2-2	.	TRBV6-1	TGTGCCAGCAGTGAACAAGGGCAGGGGGGAGGCGGGGAGCTGTTTTTT	CASSEQGQGGGGELFF
TRBD2	TRBJ2-1	.	TRBV2	TGTGCCAGCAGTCTCGGGGGGGCCTACAATGAGCAGTTCTTC	CASSLGGAYNEQFF
.	TRBJ1-4	.	TRBV19	TGTGCCAGTAGTATCGGTCGGGGGAGGGATGAAAAACTGTTTTTT	CASSIGRGRDEKLFF
.	TRBJ1-1	.	TRBV19	TGTGCCAGTAGTATAGGCGGCGGGTATGAAGCTTTCTTT	CASSIGGGYEAFF
.	TRBJ1-1	.	TRBV4-1	TGCGCCAGCAGCCTGAGACAAGGAAGGTCAGACACTGAAGCTTTCTTT	CASSLRQGRSDTEAFF
TRBD2	TRBJ2-1	.	TRBV3-1/TRBV3-2	TGTGCCAGCAGCCAAGGGGCGGGGGGGCCTGGTGAGCAGTTCTTC	CASSQGAGGPGEQFF
TRBD2	TRBJ2-7	.	TRBV4-1	TGCGCCAGCAGCCAAGAGGGCGGGGGTTCCTACGAGCAGTACTTC	CASSQEGGGSYEQYF
.	TRBJ1-1	few	TRBV14	TGTGCCAGCAGCCAAGCTAGCCTACTATTTAACACTGAAGCTTTCTTT	CASSQASLLFNTEAFF
.	TRBJ1-6	.	TRBV28	TGTGCCAGCAGTCCGAACGGAGGCTCCCTCCACTTT	CASSPNGGSLHF
TRBD1	TRBJ1-4	.	TRBV5-1	TGCGCCAGCAATCCCGGACAGGTTGATAATGAAAAACTGTTTTTT	CASNPGQVDNEKLFF
TRBD2	TRBJ2-7	.	TRBV5-1	TGCGCCAGCAGCCCCACCCTAGCGGTTACCCGCTCCTACGAGCAGTACTTC	CASSPTLAVTRSYEQYF
.	TRBJ2-3	.	TRBV3-1/TRBV3-2	TGTGCCAGTGGGGAGTGGCTCACAGATACGCAGTATTTT	CASGEWLTDTQYF
TRBD2	TRBJ2-7	few	TRBV6-1	TGTGCCAGCAGTGAAGGGCGGGGGACTAGCGTAGCCTACGAGCAGTACTTC	CASSEGRGTSVAYEQYF
TRBD1	TRBJ1-4	.	TRBV7-2	TGTGCCAGCAGCTTGGATGGGACAGCAACTAATGAAAAACTGTTTTTT	CASSLDGTATNEKLFF
TRBD2	TRBJ2-4	.	TRBV3-1/TRBV3-2	TGTGCCAGCGGGGGGGAGAGCGGCAAAAACATTCAGTACTTC	CASGGESGKNIQYF
TRBD1	TRBJ1-2	.	TRBV2	TGTGCCAGCAGTGATGCAGGGACAGGGGTTGGAGGCTACACCTTC	CASSDAGTGVGGYTF